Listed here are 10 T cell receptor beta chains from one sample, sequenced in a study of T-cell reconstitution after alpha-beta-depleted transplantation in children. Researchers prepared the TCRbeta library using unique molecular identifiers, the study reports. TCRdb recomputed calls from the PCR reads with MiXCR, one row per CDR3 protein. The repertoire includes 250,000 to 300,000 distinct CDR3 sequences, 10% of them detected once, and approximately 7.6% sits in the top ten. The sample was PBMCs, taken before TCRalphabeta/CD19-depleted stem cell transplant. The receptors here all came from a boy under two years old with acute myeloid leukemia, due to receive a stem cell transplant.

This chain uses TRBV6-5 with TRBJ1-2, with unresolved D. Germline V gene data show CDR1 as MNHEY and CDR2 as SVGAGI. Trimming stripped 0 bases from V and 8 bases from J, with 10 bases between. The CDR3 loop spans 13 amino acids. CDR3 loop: CASSYSLARGYTF. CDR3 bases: TGTGCCAGCAGTTACTCGCTCGCTCGGGGCTACACCTTC.

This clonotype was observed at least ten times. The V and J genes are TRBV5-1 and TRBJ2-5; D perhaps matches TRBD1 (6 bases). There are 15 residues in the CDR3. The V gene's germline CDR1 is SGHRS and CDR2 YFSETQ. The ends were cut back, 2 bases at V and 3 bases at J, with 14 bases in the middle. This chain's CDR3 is CASSFFGGSKETQYF. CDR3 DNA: TGCGCCAGCAGCTTTTTTGGGGGCAGTAAAGAGACCCAGTACTTC.

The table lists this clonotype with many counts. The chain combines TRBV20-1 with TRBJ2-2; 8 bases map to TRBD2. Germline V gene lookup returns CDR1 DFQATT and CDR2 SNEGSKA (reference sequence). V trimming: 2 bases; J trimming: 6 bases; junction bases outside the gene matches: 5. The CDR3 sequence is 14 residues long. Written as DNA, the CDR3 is TGCAGTGCTAGAAGGACTAGCTTCGCCGGGGAGCTGTTTTTT. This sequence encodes CSARRTSFAGELFF.

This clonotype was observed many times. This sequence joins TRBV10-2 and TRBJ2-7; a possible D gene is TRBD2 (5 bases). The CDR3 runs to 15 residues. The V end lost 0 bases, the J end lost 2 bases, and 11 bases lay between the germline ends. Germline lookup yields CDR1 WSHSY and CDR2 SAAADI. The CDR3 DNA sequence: TGCGCCAGCAGTGAGTCATGGAGACTAACCTACGAGCAGTACTTC. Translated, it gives CASSESWRLTYEQYF.

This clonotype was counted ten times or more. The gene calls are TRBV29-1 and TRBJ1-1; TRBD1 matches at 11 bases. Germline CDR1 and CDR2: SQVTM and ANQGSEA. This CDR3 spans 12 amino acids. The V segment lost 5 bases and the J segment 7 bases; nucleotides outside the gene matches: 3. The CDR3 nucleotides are TGCAGCGTTAGGACAGGGGGCCTTGAAGCTTTCTTT. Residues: CSVRTGGLEAFF.

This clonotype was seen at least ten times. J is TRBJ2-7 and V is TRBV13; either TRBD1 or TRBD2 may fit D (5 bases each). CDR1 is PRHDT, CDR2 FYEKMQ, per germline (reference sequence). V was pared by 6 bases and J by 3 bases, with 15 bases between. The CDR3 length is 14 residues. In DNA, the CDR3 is TGTGCCAGCAGTTTGTCAGGGAGAATCTACGAGCAGTACTTC. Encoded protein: CASSLSGRIYEQYF.

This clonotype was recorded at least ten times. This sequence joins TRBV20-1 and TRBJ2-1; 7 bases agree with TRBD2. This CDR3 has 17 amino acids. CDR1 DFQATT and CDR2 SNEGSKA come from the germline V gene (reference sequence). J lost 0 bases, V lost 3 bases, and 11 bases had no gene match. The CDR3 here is CSASYPGGFSSYNEQFF. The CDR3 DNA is TGCAGTGCTAGTTATCCCGGGGGGTTCAGCTCCTACAATGAGCAGTTCTTC.

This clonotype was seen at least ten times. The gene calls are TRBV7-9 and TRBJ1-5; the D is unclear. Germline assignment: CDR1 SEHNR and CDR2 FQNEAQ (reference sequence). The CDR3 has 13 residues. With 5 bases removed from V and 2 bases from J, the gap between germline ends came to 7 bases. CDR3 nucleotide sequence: TGTGCCAGCAGCATTGAGGGCAATCAGCCCCAGCATTTT. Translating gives CASSIEGNQPQHF.

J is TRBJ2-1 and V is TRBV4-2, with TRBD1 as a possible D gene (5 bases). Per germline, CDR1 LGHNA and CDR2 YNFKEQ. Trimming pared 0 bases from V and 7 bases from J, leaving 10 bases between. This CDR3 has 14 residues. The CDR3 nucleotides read TGTGCCAGCAGCCAAGATATCAGGGTTAATGAGCAGTTCTTC. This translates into CASSQDIRVNEQFF.

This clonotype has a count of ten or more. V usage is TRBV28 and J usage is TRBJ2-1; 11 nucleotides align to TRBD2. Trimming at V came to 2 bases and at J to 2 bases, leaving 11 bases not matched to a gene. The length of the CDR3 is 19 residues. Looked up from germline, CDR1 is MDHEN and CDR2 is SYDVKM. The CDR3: CASSLPASGGKNAYNEQFF. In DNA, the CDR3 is TGTGCCAGCAGTTTACCGGCTAGCGGGGGGAAAAATGCCTACAATGAGCAGTTCTTC.